This is a list of T cell receptor beta chains from one sample in a study of blood T cell repertoires in COVID-19. The data were produced by immunoSEQ multiplex PCR, yet TCRdb's version contains in-frame clones alone and is incomplete. The profile covers around 260,000 clones, with around 87% appearing a single time and 2.3% taken by the ten largest. What was sequenced was peripheral blood. The source is a woman aged 50 to 60 with acute or convalescent COVID-19. CDR3s include the opening cysteine and the closing phenylalanine or tryptophan. Each record gives: J gene, V gene, D gene, CDR3 length, clone size, CDR3 DNA, CDR3 protein. A D gene is named only where the DNA matches it firmly. The size field is filled for only some rows; it gives once, few, many or a size class.

J: TRBJ2-3
V: TRBV4-3
D: TRBD1
length: 15
size: NA
DNA: TGCGCCAGCAGCCCCCGACAGGGGGGTACAGATACGCAGTATTTT
CDR3: CASSPRQGGTDTQYF

J: TRBJ1-2
V: TRBV3-1/TRBV3-2
D: NA
length: 14
size: NA
DNA: TGTGCCAGCAGCCAACGGGGGATTAACTATGGCTACACCTTC
CDR3: CASSQRGINYGYTF

J: TRBJ1-5
V: TRBV28
D: NA
length: 14
size: NA
DNA: TGTGCCAGCTATGGGGTGGAGCGGATCCAGCCCCAGCATTTT
CDR3: CASYGVERIQPQHF

J: TRBJ1-4
V: TRBV28
D: NA
length: 11
size: NA
DNA: TGTGCCAGCAGTTTCTATGAAAAACTGTTTTTT
CDR3: CASSFYEKLFF

J: TRBJ1-5
V: TRBV19
D: NA
length: 16
size: few
DNA: TGTGCCAGTAAAGGTCGGGATCCCTATAGCAATCAGCCCCAGCATTTT
CDR3: CASKGRDPYSNQPQHF

J: TRBJ2-7
V: TRBV28
D: TRBD1
length: 15
size: NA
DNA: TGTGCCAGCACTTTATCCGGGACAGGTCTCAACGAGCAGTACTTC
CDR3: CASTLSGTGLNEQYF

J: TRBJ2-7
V: TRBV15
D: TRBD2
length: 16
size: NA
DNA: TGTGCCACCAGCAGAGATGGGACTAGCGGGAGCTCCGAGCAGTACTTC
CDR3: CATSRDGTSGSSEQYF

J: TRBJ2-5
V: TRBV29-1
D: TRBD2
length: 13
size: NA
DNA: TGCAGCGTTGAGAGGGGACTAGCGGAGACCCAGTACTTC
CDR3: CSVERGLAETQYF

J: TRBJ2-1
V: TRBV6-5
D: NA
length: 15
size: NA
DNA: TGTGCCAGCAGTTACTCGAGGGCAGGGGGGAATGAGCAGTTCTTC
CDR3: CASSYSRAGGNEQFF

J: TRBJ2-7
V: TRBV7-8
D: NA
length: 15
size: NA
DNA: TGTGCCAGCAGCCCCATGCTAGCGAAGACCTACGAGCAGTACTTC
CDR3: CASSPMLAKTYEQYF

J: TRBJ2-3
V: TRBV11-2
D: TRBD2
length: 15
size: NA
DNA: TGTGCCAGCAGGGGACTAGCGGGACCCACAGATACGCAGTATTTT
CDR3: CASRGLAGPTDTQYF

J: TRBJ2-2
V: TRBV28
D: NA
length: 13
size: NA
DNA: TGTGCCAGCAGTTTACAGGGCCTCGGGGAGCTGTTTTTT
CDR3: CASSLQGLGELFF

J: TRBJ1-1
V: TRBV27
D: NA
length: 14
size: NA
DNA: TGTGCCAGCAGTCAAAAACAGGGATCCACTGAAGCTTTCTTT
CDR3: CASSQKQGSTEAFF

J: TRBJ1-1
V: TRBV6-4
D: NA
length: 13
size: few
DNA: TGTGCCAGCAGCTTACACCTGAACACTGAAGCTTTCTTT
CDR3: CASSLHLNTEAFF

J: TRBJ1-5
V: TRBV19
D: NA
length: 19
size: NA
DNA: TGTGCCAGTAGCCCCGAATTACAGGGTCCGTACTATAGCAATCAGCCCCAGCATTTT
CDR3: CASSPELQGPYYSNQPQHF

J: TRBJ2-1
V: TRBV6-4
D: TRBD2
length: 18
size: NA
DNA: TGTGCCAGCAGCAGTGGGACTAGCGGGGGATTTACCTACAATGAGCAGTTCTTC
CDR3: CASSSGTSGGFTYNEQFF

J: TRBJ1-5
V: TRBV6-4
D: NA
length: 13
size: NA
DNA: TGTGCCAGCAGTGACGAACTAAATCAGCCCCAGCATTTT
CDR3: CASSDELNQPQHF

J: TRBJ2-1
V: TRBV5-1
D: NA
length: 15
size: NA
DNA: TGCGCCAGCAGCTTGGATACGGGGGTCTACAATGAGCAGTTCTTC
CDR3: CASSLDTGVYNEQFF

J: TRBJ1-5
V: TRBV19
D: NA
length: 14
size: NA
DNA: TGTGCCAGTAGTGTTACAGGGAGCAATCAGCCCCAGCATTTT
CDR3: CASSVTGSNQPQHF

J: TRBJ2-7
V: TRBV4-2
D: TRBD1
length: 14
size: NA
DNA: TGTGCCAGCAGCCAATCGGGACAGGGGTACGAGCAGTACTTC
CDR3: CASSQSGQGYEQYF

J: TRBJ2-1
V: TRBV7-8
D: NA
length: 14
size: NA
DNA: TGTGCCAGCAGCTTAGCCGGGATCTACAATGAGCAGTTCTTC
CDR3: CASSLAGIYNEQFF

J: TRBJ1-3
V: TRBV4-1
D: NA
length: 16
size: NA
DNA: TGCGCCAGCAGCCTCGACGACAGTTTCGGTGGAAACACCATATATTTT
CDR3: CASSLDDSFGGNTIYF

J: TRBJ2-5
V: TRBV29-1
D: TRBD2
length: 13
size: NA
DNA: TGCAGCGTTCAGCAGGCGAGGGGGAGCGGGAGCAACTTC
CDR3: CSVQQARGSGSNF

J: TRBJ1-1
V: TRBV3-1/TRBV3-2
D: TRBD1
length: 13
size: NA
DNA: TGTGCCAGCAGCCGAGGACAGGACACTGAAGCTTTCTTT
CDR3: CASSRGQDTEAFF

J: TRBJ1-5
V: TRBV28
D: NA
length: 15
size: NA
DNA: TGTGCCAGCAGTGTTAATTTGGGCACCAATCAGCCCCAGCATTTT
CDR3: CASSVNLGTNQPQHF

J: TRBJ1-5
V: TRBV27
D: TRBD1
length: 15
size: few
DNA: TGTGCCAGCAGCCCGGGACAGGGCGGCAATCAGCCCCAGCATTTT
CDR3: CASSPGQGGNQPQHF

J: TRBJ2-7
V: TRBV19
D: TRBD2
length: 16
size: few
DNA: TGTGCCAGTGCCCGGACTAGCGGGAGTACACACTACGAGCAGTACTTC
CDR3: CASARTSGSTHYEQYF

J: TRBJ2-7
V: TRBV4-1
D: NA
length: 17
size: NA
DNA: TGCGCCAGCAGCCAAGTCCGGTTAGGGCAGGGGAGCTACGAGCAGTACTTC
CDR3: CASSQVRLGQGSYEQYF

J: TRBJ2-2
V: TRBV3-1/TRBV3-2
D: TRBD1
length: 13
size: NA
DNA: TGTGCCACGTCGGACAGGGGCGCCGGGGAGCTGTTTTTT
CDR3: CATSDRGAGELFF

J: TRBJ1-1
V: TRBV18
D: TRBD1
length: 15
size: NA
DNA: TGTGCCAGCTCACCACCGGCAGGGGGGAACACTGAAGCTTTCTTT
CDR3: CASSPPAGGNTEAFF

J: TRBJ1-2
V: TRBV28
D: NA
length: 16
size: NA
DNA: TGTGCCAGCACCCTTTATGGGCGGGGCGCTAACTATGGCTACACCTTC
CDR3: CASTLYGRGANYGYTF

J: TRBJ2-1
V: TRBV28
D: TRBD1
length: 16
size: NA
DNA: TGTGCCAGCAGCTCTTATTGGGACAGGGGCCACAATGAGCAGTTCTTC
CDR3: CASSSYWDRGHNEQFF

J: TRBJ2-7
V: TRBV27
D: TRBD1
length: 14
size: NA
DNA: TGTGCCAGCAGTGTTCAGGGGGCATCGGGCGAGCAGTACTTC
CDR3: CASSVQGASGEQYF

J: TRBJ1-4
V: TRBV4-1
D: TRBD1
length: 18
size: NA
DNA: TGCGCCAGCAGCTGGGACCGACAGGGAAGAATCTTGAATGAAAAACTGTTTTTT
CDR3: CASSWDRQGRILNEKLFF

J: TRBJ2-1
V: TRBV11-1
D: NA
length: 15
size: NA
DNA: TGTGCCAGCAGCTTAGTCAGGGGCGTCTACAATGAGCAGTTCTTC
CDR3: CASSLVRGVYNEQFF

J: TRBJ2-3
V: TRBV19
D: TRBD1
length: 14
size: NA
DNA: TGTGCCAGTAGTCCGACAGGGGGCGGAGATACGCAGTATTTT
CDR3: CASSPTGGGDTQYF

J: TRBJ1-1
V: TRBV5-4
D: NA
length: 14
size: once
DNA: TGTGCCAGCAGCTTGGGAGGGGGTAACACTGAAGCTTTCTTT
CDR3: CASSLGGGNTEAFF

J: TRBJ2-7
V: TRBV7-9
D: NA
length: 14
size: NA
DNA: TGTGCCAGCAGCTTAAGTGCAGGATCCTACGAGCAGTACTTC
CDR3: CASSLSAGSYEQYF

J: TRBJ2-7
V: TRBV5-1
D: TRBD1
length: 15
size: few
DNA: TGCGCCAGCAGCCCACCGGGACAGGCAGCCTACGAGCAGTACTTC
CDR3: CASSPPGQAAYEQYF

J: TRBJ1-2
V: TRBV28
D: TRBD1
length: 15
size: NA
DNA: TGTGCCAGCAGCCGAGGACAGGGCGGGAACTATGGCTACACCTTC
CDR3: CASSRGQGGNYGYTF

J: TRBJ1-2
V: TRBV12-3/TRBV12-4
D: NA
length: 13
size: NA
DNA: TGTGCCAGCAGCCGGGACAAGGGCTATGGCTACACCTTC
CDR3: CASSRDKGYGYTF

J: TRBJ2-3
V: TRBV5-1
D: NA
length: 14
size: NA
DNA: TGCGCCAGCAGCTCGATCCAGGGCGCAAATACGCAGTATTTT
CDR3: CASSSIQGANTQYF

J: TRBJ2-3
V: TRBV5-1
D: TRBD1
length: 17
size: NA
DNA: TGCGCCAGCAGCTTAGATGAAAGACAGGGGGGCACAGATACGCAGTATTTT
CDR3: CASSLDERQGGTDTQYF

J: TRBJ2-7
V: TRBV2
D: NA
length: 11
size: NA
DNA: TGTGCCAGCAGAGCGGCGCCCGAGCAGTACTTC
CDR3: CASRAAPEQYF

J: TRBJ2-1
V: TRBV28
D: TRBD2
length: 15
size: once
DNA: TGTGCCAGCAGTTTCGGGGGGAGCTCCTACAATGAGCAGTTCTTC
CDR3: CASSFGGSSYNEQFF

J: TRBJ2-2
V: TRBV7-8
D: NA
length: 16
size: NA
DNA: TGTGCCAGCAGCCCGGCACGGGGAGAGAACACCGGGGAGCTGTTTTTT
CDR3: CASSPARGENTGELFF

J: TRBJ1-2
V: TRBV28
D: NA
length: 13
size: NA
DNA: TGTGCCAGCAACTGGGAGGGGAACTATGGCTACACCTTC
CDR3: CASNWEGNYGYTF

J: TRBJ1-6
V: TRBV27
D: NA
length: 14
size: once
DNA: TGTGCCAGCAGTTTCCAGGGCGGGGGTTCACCCCTCCACTTT
CDR3: CASSFQGGGSPLHF

J: TRBJ1-6
V: TRBV21-1
D: NA
length: 14
size: NA
DNA: TGTGCCAGCAGCAGGGTAGAGGATAATTCACCCCTCCACTTT
CDR3: CASSRVEDNSPLHF

J: TRBJ2-7
V: TRBV12-3/TRBV12-4
D: TRBD2
length: 11
size: NA
DNA: TGTGCCAGCACGGGAGGGTACGAGCAGTACTTC
CDR3: CASTGGYEQYF

J: TRBJ2-7
V: TRBV6-1
D: TRBD2
length: 14
size: few
DNA: TGTGCCAGCAGTGAGACTAGCGGGAGTTACGAGCAGTACTTC
CDR3: CASSETSGSYEQYF

J: TRBJ1-2
V: TRBV5-5
D: TRBD1
length: 18
size: NA
DNA: TGTGCCAGCAGCTCAACCGGGACAGACGATTCCATTAACTATGGCTACACCTTC
CDR3: CASSSTGTDDSINYGYTF

J: TRBJ1-1
V: TRBV19
D: NA
length: 12
size: NA
DNA: TGTGCCAGTACAAGGGGGAACACTGAAGCTTTCTTT
CDR3: CASTRGNTEAFF

J: TRBJ2-7
V: TRBV4-1
D: TRBD2
length: 16
size: NA
DNA: TGCGCCAGCAGCCAATCCCCTAGTAGCGGGAGAGGCGAGCAGTACTTC
CDR3: CASSQSPSSGRGEQYF